This T cell receptor (beta chain) was profiled in a study of T cells after yellow fever vaccination. The CDR3 covers 15 residues. CDR1 is LNHDA, CDR2 SQIVND, per germline (reference sequence). Synthesis of TCR cDNA relied on 5'RACE template switching, which attached a universal primer site and UMIs. Via MiXCR, TCRdb re-called the 5' RACE reads, giving one row per CDR3 protein. The sample records 620,000 or so distinct CDR3 sequences, roughly 12% being singletons. Study-level points and caveats: The study noted that FACS-sorted repertoires could contain abundant clonotypes contaminating from the bulk population.

A few counts support this clonotype. The antigen remains undetermined. The germline gene is not matched at one end of the junction; a read error may be the cause. The receptor was isolated from a man aged 30-40 years who received the YFV17D yellow fever vaccine. Sequences were derived from PBMCs, sampled on the day of the yellow fever booster vaccination. The chain carries TRBV19 and TRBJ2-6, with 7 bases aligning to TRBD1. The DNA for the CDR3 is TGTGCCAGCAGTAGGACAGGACAAGGGGCCAACGTCCTGACTTTC. This gives the protein CASSRTGQGANVLTF.